This TCR beta chain originates from a study of T cell repertoires in cytomegalovirus infection. Whole-study context: Matching HLA type and CMV infection were both indicated by public TCR beta signatures.

One entry per CDR3 protein results from TCRdb running MiXCR on the reads. The repertoire consists of around 740,000 distinct CDR3 sequences, with approximately 34% occurring once and the leading ten covering around 2.8%. The study, taken as a whole, reports: Cumulative public TCR beta family frequency identified carriers of CMV plus the relevant HLA.

A remark on this clonotype: Antigen: not known.

The origin of this receptor is a human donor in good health (CMV status not recorded). Some clones in this sample may be carry-over from other donors' samples. Sequenced sample: PBMCs.

The CDR3 protein is CASTPNEKLFF. The CDR3, as DNA: TGTGCCAGCACCCCCAATGAAAAACTGTTTTTT. The rearrangement uses TRBV7-9 and TRBJ1-4; D is unclear. The CDR3 contains 11 residues. Germline assignment: CDR1 SEHNR and CDR2 FQNEAQ (reference sequence). Deletions cut 7 bases from V and 5 bases from J, with 5 bases between.